This TCR beta chain was recovered during a study of blood T cell repertoires in COVID-19. Study-wide context: The origin of the acute and convalescent COVID-19 samples was the United States, Italy and Spain.

The data were produced by immunoSEQ multiplex PCR, yet TCRdb's version contains in-frame clones alone and is incomplete. The profile shows around 200,000 clones, 80% to 90% of them singletons. Deletions cut 3 bases from V and 13 bases from J, with 10 bases between. The CDR3 covers 12 residues. Germline V gene data show CDR1 as SGHVS and CDR2 as FNYEAQ. The chain links TRBV7-6 to TRBJ1-6; D is ambiguous. The receptor's source is a woman aged 50 to 65 with acute or convalescent COVID-19. The specimen was peripheral blood. The CDR3 reads CASSFEGLPLHF. DNA for the CDR3: TGTGCCAGCAGCTTTGAGGGCCTTCCCCTCCACTTT.